The 12 T cell receptor beta chains below were found in one sample sequenced in a study of T cell repertoires in cytomegalovirus infection. TCRdb reprocessed the reads with MiXCR, giving one entry per CDR3 protein. The sample contains approximately 130,000 distinct CDR3 sequences, 7.5% to 9% of which appear only once. The sequenced sample was PBMCs. These receptor sequences come from a human donor in good health (CMV status not recorded). Some clones in this sample may be carry-over from other donors' samples.

There are many counts of this clonotype. The genes are TRBV7-2 and TRBJ2-1; D gene uncertain. Trimming took off 5 bases at V and 4 bases at J, with 21 bases between the two ends. Germline values: CDR1 SGHTA, CDR2 FQGNSA. The length of the CDR3 is 17 residues. CDR3 protein: CASSLNLQLMNYNEQFF. CDR3 DNA sequence: TGTGCCAGCAGCCTAAACCTACAGCTAATGAATTACAATGAGCAGTTCTTC.

This clonotype was detected ten times or more. The J gene is TRBJ2-3, the V gene TRBV28; 8 nucleotides line up with TRBD2. J lost 0 bases, V lost 5 bases, and 7 bases had no gene match. This CDR3 region has 16 residues. Germline V lookup: CDR1 MDHEN, CDR2 SYDVKM. The CDR3 here is CASSPNRGGSTDTQYF. CDR3 nucleotide sequence: TGTGCCAGCAGTCCGAACCGGGGGGGTAGCACAGATACGCAGTATTTT.

This clonotype appeared a few times. The chain joins TRBV19 to TRBJ2-1; tentatively, D is TRBD2 (5 bases). The CDR3 is 15 amino acids. V lost 1 base and J 0 bases, leaving 7 bases between the germline ends. In germline, CDR1 is LNHDA, CDR2 SQIVND (reference sequence). The CDR3 sequence is CASSIVGVSYNEQFF. CDR3 DNA sequence: TGTGCCAGTAGTATAGTCGGGGTCTCCTACAATGAGCAGTTCTTC.

V and J are TRBV29-1 and TRBJ2-1, with D tentatively TRBD1 or TRBD2 (5 bases each). Germline-derived CDR1 and CDR2 are SQVTM and ANQGSEA. The CDR3 runs to 13 residues. Trimming removed 2 bases at V and 6 bases at J, with 11 bases between. The chain's CDR3 is CSVENSGRNEQFF. The CDR3 DNA sequence: TGCAGCGTTGAAAACTCGGGACGCAATGAGCAGTTCTTC.

This chain uses TRBV5-1 with TRBJ1-1, with unresolved D. Trimming took off 0 bases at V and 7 bases at J, with 7 bases between the two ends. The CDR3 totals 12 residues. Looked up from germline, CDR1 is SGHRS and CDR2 is YFSETQ. This CDR3 reads CASSLDAGEAFF. The CDR3 DNA reads as TGCGCCAGCAGCTTGGACGCGGGTGAAGCTTTCTTT. Looking up the rest from reference TRBV5-1 and TRBJ1-1 gives the full variable domain: KAGVTQTPRYLIKTRGQQVTLSCSPISGHRSVSWYQQTPGQGLQFLFEYFSETQRNKGNFPGRFSGRQFSNSRSEMNVSTLELGDSALYLCASSLDAGEAFFGQGTRLTVV.

This clonotype occurred many times. This sequence joins TRBV29-1 and TRBJ2-2; D unclear. This CDR3 contains 14 residues. Germline V lookup: CDR1 SQVTM, CDR2 ANQGSEA. Deletions cut 7 bases from V and 6 bases from J, with 18 bases between. Here the CDR3 reads CSALRALNSGELFF. Written as DNA, the CDR3 is TGCAGCGCCCTCCGGGCTCTAAACTCCGGGGAGCTGTTTTTT.

This clonotype appeared many times. The chain joins TRBV12-3 or TRBV12-4 to TRBJ1-1; D is possibly TRBD1 (6 bases). The V end lost 6 bases, the J end lost 0 bases, and 11 bases lay between the germline ends. The CDR3 loop spans 14 amino acids. In nucleotides, the CDR3 is TGTGCCAGCAGCAGACAGGCCTTGAACACTGAAGCTTTCTTT. It translates to CASSRQALNTEAFF.

This clonotype was counted ten times or more. This chain connects TRBV5-1 to TRBJ2-4, with 9 bases that match TRBD1. From germline, CDR1 is SGHRS and CDR2 YFSETQ. Trimming removed 3 bases from V and 9 bases from J; junction bases left unmatched: 10. The CDR3 runs to 15 residues. Written as DNA, the CDR3 is TGCGCCAGCAGCTCGGAGGCGGGACAGGGAGTCATTCAGTACTTC. Its translation is CASSSEAGQGVIQYF.

This clonotype has at least ten counts. The CDR3 nucleotides are TGTGCCAGCAGCCAAGGACAGGGTGTCGGCACTGAAGCTTTCTTT. It encodes CASSQGQGVGTEAFF. V and J are TRBV12-3 or TRBV12-4 and TRBJ1-1, with 8 bases matching TRBD1. The CDR3 runs to 15 residues. Unmatched junction bases numbered 10, after V lost 6 bases and J lost 4 bases.

This clonotype showed up many times. The chain carries TRBV14 and TRBJ2-5; 7 bases match TRBD2. Per the germline V gene, CDR1 is SGHDN and CDR2 is FVKESK. With 4 bases clipped from V and 5 bases from J, the junction kept 7 bases outside the gene matches. This CDR3 spans 14 amino acids. Here the CDR3 DNA reads TGTGCCAGCAGCCCGTGGGAGGGTGTGGAGACCCAGTACTTC. This sequence encodes CASSPWEGVETQYF.

This clonotype showed up many times. V and J are TRBV7-2 and TRBJ1-1; possible D gene TRBD1, 5 bases. V was shortened by 5 bases and J by 8 bases, with 15 bases between the two germline ends. This CDR3 comprises 13 residues. Germline V gene data show CDR1 as SGHTA and CDR2 as FQGNSA. The CDR3 nucleotides read TGTGCCAGCAGCCGGGGGGGGGTCACAGAAGCTTTCTTT. Translated, it gives CASSRGGVTEAFF.

This clonotype showed up many times. The rearrangement joins TRBV5-5 to TRBJ1-5, with 9 positions matching TRBD1. The J segment lost 2 bases and the V segment lost 4 bases, leaving 7 bases of the junction unmatched. The CDR3 is 16 amino acids. Germline V gene lookup returns CDR1 SGHKS and CDR2 YYEKEE (reference sequence). This chain's CDR3 is CASSPGQGLRNQPQHF. As DNA, the CDR3 is TGTGCCAGCAGCCCCGGACAGGGGTTACGCAATCAGCCCCAGCATTTT.